This entry describes one T cell receptor (beta chain). Its antigen is currently unknown. In the authors' workflow: The study took CDR3 differences across clinicopathological groups and made a distant-metastasis classifier for papillary thyroid cancer from them. TCRdb redid the clone calls on the PCR reads using MiXCR. What appears here as the V and J calls and clone size reflects TCRdb's work, not the paper's. The repertoire holds about 23,000 clones, more than 20% seen once, with approximately 12% in the top ten. The CDR3 length is 17 residues. The ends lost 6 bases at V and 0 bases at J; junction bases unmatched: 8. Germline assignment: CDR1 SGHRS and CDR2 YFSETQ. This record comes from a study of metastatic and nonmetastatic thyroid tumors. Study as a whole: Patients with malignant and benign thyroid disease provided blood and tumor or nodule tissue, whose repertoires were compared. Overall study results and limits: Benign nodules reportedly had significantly lower TCR beta diversity than malignant thyroid tumors in blood and tumor.

Until they underwent thyroid surgery, no patient had received any treatment. This sequence originates from a male donor with papillary thyroid cancer or a benign thyroid nodule (not recorded which). Some clones in this sample may be carry-over from other donors' samples. Sequencing input: tumor tissue. The chain employs TRBV5-1 and TRBJ2-6, with TRBD1 matching over 8 bases. CDR3 amino acids: CASILDRVASGANVLTF. In DNA, the CDR3 is TGCGCCAGCATCCTGGACAGGGTCGCCTCTGGGGCCAACGTCCTGACTTTC.